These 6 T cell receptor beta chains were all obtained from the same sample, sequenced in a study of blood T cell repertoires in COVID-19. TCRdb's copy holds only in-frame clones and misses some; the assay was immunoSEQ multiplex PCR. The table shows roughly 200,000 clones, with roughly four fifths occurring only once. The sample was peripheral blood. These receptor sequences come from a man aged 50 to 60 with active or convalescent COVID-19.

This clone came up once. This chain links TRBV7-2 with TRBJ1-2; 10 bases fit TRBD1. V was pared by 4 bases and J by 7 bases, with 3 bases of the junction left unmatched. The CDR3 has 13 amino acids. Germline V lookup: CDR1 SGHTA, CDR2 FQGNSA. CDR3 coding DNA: TGTGCCAGCAGCTCTCGACAGGGGGCTGGCTACACCTTC. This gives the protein CASSSRQGAGYTF.

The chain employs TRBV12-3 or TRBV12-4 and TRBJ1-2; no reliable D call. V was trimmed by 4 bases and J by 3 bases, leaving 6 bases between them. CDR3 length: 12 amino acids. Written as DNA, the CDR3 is TGTGCCAGCAGTTCGCAGGACTATGGCTACACCTTC. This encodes CASSSQDYGYTF.

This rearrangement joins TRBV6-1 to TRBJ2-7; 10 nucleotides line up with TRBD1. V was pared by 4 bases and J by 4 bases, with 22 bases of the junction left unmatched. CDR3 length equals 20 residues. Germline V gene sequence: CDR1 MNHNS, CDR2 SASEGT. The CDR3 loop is CASSAGTGEWGGYLNYEQYF. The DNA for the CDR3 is TGTGCCAGCAGTGCCGGGACAGGGGAATGGGGGGGGTATCTCAATTACGAGCAGTACTTC.

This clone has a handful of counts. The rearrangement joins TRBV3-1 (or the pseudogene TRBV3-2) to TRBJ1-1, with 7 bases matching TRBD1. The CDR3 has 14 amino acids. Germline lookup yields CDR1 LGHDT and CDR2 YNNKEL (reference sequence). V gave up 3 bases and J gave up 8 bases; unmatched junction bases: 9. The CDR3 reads CASSQVGPTGEAFF. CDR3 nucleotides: TGTGCCAGCAGCCAGGTCGGACCGACAGGGGAAGCTTTCTTT.

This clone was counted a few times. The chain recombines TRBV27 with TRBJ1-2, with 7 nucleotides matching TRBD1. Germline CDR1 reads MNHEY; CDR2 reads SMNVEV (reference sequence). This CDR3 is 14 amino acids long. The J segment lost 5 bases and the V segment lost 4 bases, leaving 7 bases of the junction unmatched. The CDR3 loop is CASSSQGSVYGYTF. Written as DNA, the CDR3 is TGTGCCAGCAGTTCACAGGGGTCTGTGTATGGCTACACCTTC.

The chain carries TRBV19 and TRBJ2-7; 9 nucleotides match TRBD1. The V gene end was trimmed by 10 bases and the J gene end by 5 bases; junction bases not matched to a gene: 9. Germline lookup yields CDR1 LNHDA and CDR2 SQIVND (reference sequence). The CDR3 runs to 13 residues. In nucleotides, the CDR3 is TGTGCCACCCAGAGGGACAGGGCGGACGAGCAGTACTTC. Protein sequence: CATQRDRADEQYF. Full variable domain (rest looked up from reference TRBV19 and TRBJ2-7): DGGITQSPKYLFRKEGQNVTLSCEQNLNHDAMYWYRQDPGQGLRLIYYSQIVNDFQKGDIAEGYSVSREKKESFPLTVTSAQKNPTAFYLCATQRDRADEQYFGPGTRLTVT.